This T cell receptor beta chain was sequenced during a study of T cell clonotyping in hematopoietic cell transplantation. Study-level findings and limits: Graft donor and pretransplant recipient Inverse Simpson Index values predicted broader posttransplant TCR diversity. Pathologically expanded recipient clonotypes increased progressively from day 30 to day 180 as diversity fell. Cells were unsorted, so CD4 and CD8 contributions were not separated.

This CDR3 spans 15 amino acids. V lost 1 base, J lost 0 bases, and 9 bases lay in between. Looked up from germline, CDR1 is SGHTA and CDR2 is FQGNSA. Sequencing used immunoSEQ multiplex PCR; TCRdb keeps in-frame clones, though not all of them. The sample carries approximately 4,200 clones, about 85% recorded once. With regard to this clone: Antigen specificity is unknown.

Samples: about 28 days before transplant, then days 30, 100 and 180 after. V gene TRBV7-2 combines with J gene TRBJ1-1; the D gene is possibly TRBD1 (5 bases). This sequence was found in a male patient aged 60 to 75 who had an allogeneic stem cell transplant from an unrelated donor, so T cells may come from the graft donor. Some clones in this sample may be carry-over from other donors' samples. The sample was peripheral blood mononuclear cells, taken 180 days after allogeneic stem cell transplant. CDR3 nucleotides: TGTGCCAGCAGCTTAGTTGGGGGGGTGAACACTGAAGCTTTCTTT. Its translation is CASSLVGGVNTEAFF.